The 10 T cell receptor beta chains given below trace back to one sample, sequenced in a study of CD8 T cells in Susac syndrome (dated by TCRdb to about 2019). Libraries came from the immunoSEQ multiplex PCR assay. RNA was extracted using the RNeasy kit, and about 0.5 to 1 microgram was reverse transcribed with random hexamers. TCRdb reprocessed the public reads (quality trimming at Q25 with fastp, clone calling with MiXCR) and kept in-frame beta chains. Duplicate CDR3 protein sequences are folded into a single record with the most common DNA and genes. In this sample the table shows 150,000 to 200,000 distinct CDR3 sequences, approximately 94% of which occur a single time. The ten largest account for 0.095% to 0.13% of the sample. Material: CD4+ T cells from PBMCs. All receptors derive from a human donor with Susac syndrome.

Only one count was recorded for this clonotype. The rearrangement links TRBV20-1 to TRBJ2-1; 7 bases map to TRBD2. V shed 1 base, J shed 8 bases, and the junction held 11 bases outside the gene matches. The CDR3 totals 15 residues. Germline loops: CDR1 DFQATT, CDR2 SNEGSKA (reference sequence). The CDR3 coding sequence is TGCAGTGCTAGAGCCGGGACTATTCGGTGGGATGAGCAGTTCTTC. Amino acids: CSARAGTIRWDEQFF.

CDR3 region: CASSNSDRLWGIQYF. Written as DNA, the CDR3 is TGTGCCAGTAGTAATTCGGACAGATTGTGGGGCATTCAGTACTTC. V and J are TRBV19 and TRBJ2-4, with D tentatively TRBD1 (6 bases). Germline CDR1 reads LNHDA; CDR2 reads SQIVND (reference sequence). This CDR3 comprises 15 residues. V shed 4 bases and J shed 9 bases, with 19 bases lying between them.

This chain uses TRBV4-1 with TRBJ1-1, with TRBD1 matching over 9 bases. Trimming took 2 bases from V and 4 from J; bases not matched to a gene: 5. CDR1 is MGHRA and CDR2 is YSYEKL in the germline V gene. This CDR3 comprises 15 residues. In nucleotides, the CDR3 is TGCGCCAGCAGCCAACACATGACAGGGGGCACTGAAGCTTTCTTT. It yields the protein CASSQHMTGGTEAFF.

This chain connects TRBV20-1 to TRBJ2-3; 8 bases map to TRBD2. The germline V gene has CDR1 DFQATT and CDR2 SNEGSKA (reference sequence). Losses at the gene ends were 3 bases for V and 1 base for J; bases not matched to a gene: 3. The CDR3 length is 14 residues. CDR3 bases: TGCAGTGCTAGTGTGGGACTAGGCACAGATACGCAGTATTTT. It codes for CSASVGLGTDTQYF.

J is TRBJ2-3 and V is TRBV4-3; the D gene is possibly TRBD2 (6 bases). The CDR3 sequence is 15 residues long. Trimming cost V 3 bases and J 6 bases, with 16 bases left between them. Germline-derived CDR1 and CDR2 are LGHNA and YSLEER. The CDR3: CASSQELGTSDTQYF. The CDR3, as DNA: TGCGCCAGCAGCCAGGAACTAGGGACTTCTGATACGCAGTATTTT.

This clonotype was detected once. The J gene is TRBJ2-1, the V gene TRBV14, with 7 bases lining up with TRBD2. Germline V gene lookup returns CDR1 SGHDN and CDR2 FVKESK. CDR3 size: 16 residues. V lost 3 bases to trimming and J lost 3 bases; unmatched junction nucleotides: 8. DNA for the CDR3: TGTGCCAGCAGCCAGTTCGGGGGGAGTCTCTACAATGAGCAGTTCTTC. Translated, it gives CASSQFGGSLYNEQFF.

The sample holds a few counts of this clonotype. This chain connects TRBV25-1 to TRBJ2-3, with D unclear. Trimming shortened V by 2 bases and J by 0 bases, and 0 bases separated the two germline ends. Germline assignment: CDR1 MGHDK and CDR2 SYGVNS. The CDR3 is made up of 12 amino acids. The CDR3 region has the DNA TGTGCCAGCAGTGAAAGCACAGATACGCAGTATTTT. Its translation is CASSESTDTQYF.

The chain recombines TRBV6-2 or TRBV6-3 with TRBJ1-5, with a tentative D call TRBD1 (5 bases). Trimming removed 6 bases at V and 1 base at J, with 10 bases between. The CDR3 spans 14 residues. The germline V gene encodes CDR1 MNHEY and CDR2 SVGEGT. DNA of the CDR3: TGTGCCAGCAGATCAGAGGGGAGCAATCAGCCCCAGCATTTT. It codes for CASRSEGSNQPQHF.

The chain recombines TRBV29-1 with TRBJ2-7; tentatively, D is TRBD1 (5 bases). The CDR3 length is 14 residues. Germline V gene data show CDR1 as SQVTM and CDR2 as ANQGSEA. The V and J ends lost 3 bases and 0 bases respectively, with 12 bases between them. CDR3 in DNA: TGCAGCGTTGAGGTCGCAGGGTCCTCCTACGAGCAGTACTTC. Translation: CSVEVAGSSYEQYF.

This chain's CDR3 is CASSQTETPNYGYTF. Here the CDR3 DNA reads TGTGCCAGCAGCCAAACAGAGACTCCTAACTATGGCTACACCTTC. The chain employs TRBV4-2 and TRBJ1-2; no clear D. The germline V gene has CDR1 LGHNA and CDR2 YNFKEQ. This CDR3 contains 15 residues. V was cut by 2 bases and J by 0 bases, with 10 bases left in between.